This T cell receptor beta chain appears in the sequencing data of a study of shared clonotypes between healthy human individuals. Study background: CD8 memory received one plate per donor, CD8 naive two, CD4 memory three and CD4 naive three.

Germline lookup yields CDR1 MNHEY and CDR2 SVGAGI. V was pared by 4 bases and J by 1 base, with 10 bases between. The CDR3 runs 14 residues. Naive-designated CD8 cells lacked CD45RO, were positively enriched for CCR7, and omitted terminally differentiated effector memory CD45RA+ cells. TCRdb's copy holds only in-frame clones and misses some; the assay was immunoSEQ multiplex PCR. The sample lists roughly 1,800,000 clones, about 95% seen once, with 1% to 1.5% in the top ten. The origin of this receptor is a young man in good health. The sequenced sample consisted of naive CD8+ T cells sorted from blood. The chain combines TRBV6-5 with TRBJ2-5; D call uncertain. The CDR3 region is CASSSQAAQETQYF. The CDR3 bases are TGTGCCAGCAGTTCTCAGGCGGCCCAAGAGACCCAGTACTTC.